A single sample gave rise to the 27 T cell receptor beta chains below, sequenced in a study of blood T cell repertoires in COVID-19. Clones were read by immunoSEQ multiplex PCR, and TCRdb kept only the in-frame ones, dropping some. The sample shows 52,000 or so clones, approximately 88% of them seen only once. Sequenced input: peripheral blood. All receptors come from a man in his 70s with active COVID-19.

The chain has TRBV6-5 and TRBJ1-2; 8 positions match TRBD1. V was clipped by 6 bases and J by 4 bases; unmatched bases: 7. Germline loops: CDR1 MNHEY, CDR2 SVGAGI. CDR3 length equals 14 residues. CDR3 nucleotides: TGTGCCAGCAGGGGACAGGTTGGATCCTATGGCTACACCTTC. This codes for CASRGQVGSYGYTF.

This clone was counted between two and nine times. V is TRBV3-1 (or the pseudogene TRBV3-2) and J is TRBJ1-3; D is perhaps TRBD1 (6 bases). This CDR3 spans 13 amino acids. Trimming pared 3 bases from V and 4 bases from J, leaving 7 bases between. CDR1 and CDR2 from the germline V gene are LGHDT and YNNKEL (reference sequence). CDR3 protein: CASSHGQGNTIYF. The CDR3 region has the DNA TGTGCCAGCAGCCACGGACAGGGAAACACCATATATTTT.

The V and J genes are TRBV5-5 and TRBJ1-1, with unresolved D. V shed 1 base and J shed 5 bases, with 18 bases lying between them. The CDR3 is 16 residues long. Germline V gene data show CDR1 as SGHKS and CDR2 as YYEKEE (reference sequence). The CDR3 sequence: CASSLHPGVGGTEAFF. The CDR3 DNA reads as TGTGCCAGCAGCTTGCATCCAGGAGTGGGAGGGACTGAAGCTTTCTTT. Variable domain in full (rest from reference TRBV5-5 and TRBJ1-1): DAGVTQSPTHLIKTRGQQVTLRCSPISGHKSVSWYQQVLGQGPQFIFQYYEKEERGRGNFPDRFSARQFPNYSSELNVNALLLGDSALYLCASSLHPGVGGTEAFFGQGTRLTVV.

The chain is built from TRBV4-1 and TRBJ2-7; TRBD1 aligns across 7 bases. The CDR3 totals 15 residues. CDR1 is MGHRA and CDR2 is YSYEKL in the germline V gene. J was trimmed by 5 bases and V by 1 base; bases with no gene match: 8. CDR3: CASSQARQGYDEQYF. The CDR3 DNA reads TGCGCCAGCAGCCAAGCTAGACAGGGCTATGACGAGCAGTACTTC.

V is TRBV18 and J is TRBJ1-1; no firm D call. This CDR3 contains 13 residues. Germline lookup yields CDR1 KGHSH and CDR2 LQKENI. The V end lost 2 bases, the J end lost 1 base, and 5 bases lay between the germline ends. The CDR3 region is CASSPEQNTEAFF. The CDR3 DNA is TGTGCCAGCTCACCAGAACAGAACACTGAAGCTTTCTTT. The full variable domain, in which reference TRBV18 and TRBJ1-1 provide the parts outside the CDR3, is NAGVMQNPRHLVRRRGQEARLRCSPMKGHSHVYWYRQLPEEGLKFMVYLQKENIIDESGMPKERFSAEFPKEGPSILRIQQVVRGDSAAYFCASSPEQNTEAFFGQGTRLTVV.

V usage is TRBV7-9 and J usage is TRBJ2-5, with a tentative D call TRBD2 (6 bases). The CDR3 runs to 14 residues. Germline assignment: CDR1 SEHNR and CDR2 FQNEAQ (reference sequence). V lost 1 base and J lost 1, with 7 bases in between. The CDR3 is CASSLGRGQETQYF. CDR3 DNA sequence: TGTGCCAGCAGCTTAGGGAGGGGCCAAGAGACCCAGTACTTC. Looking up the rest from reference TRBV7-9 and TRBJ2-5 gives the full variable domain: DTGVSQNPRHKITKRGQNVTFRCDPISEHNRLYWYRQTLGQGPEFLTYFQNEAQLEKSRLLSDRFSAERPKGSFSTLEIQRTEQGDSAMYLCASSLGRGQETQYFGPGTRLLVL.

The rearrangement uses TRBV11-3 and TRBJ2-5; possibly TRBD2 for D (6 bases). CDR3 size: 14 residues. With 8 bases removed from V and 4 bases from J, the gap between germline ends came to 17 bases. CDR1 is SGHNT, CDR2 YENEEA, per germline. CDR3 sequence: CASSPGGDLETQYF. In DNA form, the CDR3 reads TGTGCCAGCTCACCCGGAGGGGACCTAGAGACCCAGTACTTC.

The genes are TRBV5-5 and TRBJ2-1, with D possibly being TRBD2 (5 bases). Trimming pared 2 bases from V and 4 bases from J, leaving 13 bases between. This CDR3 spans 15 amino acids. Germline V gene sequence: CDR1 SGHKS, CDR2 YYEKEE (reference sequence). The CDR3 loop is CASSFTGTVYNEQFF. The CDR3 DNA reads as TGTGCCAGCAGCTTTACGGGAACCGTTTACAATGAGCAGTTCTTC.

V usage is TRBV4-2 and J usage is TRBJ1-5; 10 bases are shared with TRBD1. CDR3 size: 17 residues. The trim removed 0 bases at V and 4 bases at J, leaving 6 bases unmatched. Germline CDR1 reads LGHNA; CDR2 reads YNFKEQ. CDR3 DNA sequence: TGTGCCAGCAGCCAAGAAACAGGACAGGGGGTGAATCAGCCCCAGCATTTT. The encoded protein is CASSQETGQGVNQPQHF.

The chain couples TRBV7-3 to TRBJ2-7; TRBD1 might be the D (6 bases). This CDR3 spans 15 amino acids. Germline lookup yields CDR1 SGHTA and CDR2 FQGTGA. Trimming pared 2 bases from V and 2 bases from J, leaving 13 bases between. The CDR3 DNA sequence: TGTGCCAGCAGCTTATACGGGACACGACCCTACGAGCAGTACTTC. Its protein product is CASSLYGTRPYEQYF.

The chain joins TRBV19 to TRBJ1-6, with D unresolved. The germline V gene has CDR1 LNHDA and CDR2 SQIVND (reference sequence). The CDR3 is made up of 15 amino acids. Trimming removed 3 bases at V and 3 bases at J, with 9 bases between. The CDR3 region is CASSMGGDYNSPLHF. CDR3 DNA sequence: TGTGCCAGTAGTATGGGCGGGGACTATAATTCACCCCTCCACTTT.

J is TRBJ2-5 and V is TRBV7-3; no firm D call. Trimming cost V 5 bases and J 3 bases, with 10 bases left between them. CDR3 length: 13 amino acids. Germline lookup yields CDR1 SGHTA and CDR2 FQGTGA. CDR3 nucleotide sequence: TGTGCCAGCAGCCTCCTGAGCAAAGAGACCCAGTACTTC. The encoded protein is CASSLLSKETQYF.

This clone was found a few times. This sequence joins TRBV2 and TRBJ1-1; 9 nucleotides agree with TRBD1. In germline, CDR1 is SNHLY, CDR2 FYNNEI. CDR3 length: 14 amino acids. V shed 4 bases, J shed 1 base, and the junction held 1 base outside the gene matches. The CDR3 sequence: CASSAQGANTEAFF. In DNA form, the CDR3 reads TGTGCCAGCAGTGCACAGGGGGCGAACACTGAAGCTTTCTTT.

The V and J genes are TRBV24-1 and TRBJ2-2; the D is unclear. The germline V gene encodes CDR1 KGHDR and CDR2 SFDVKD. V was shortened by 2 bases and J by 3 bases, with 12 bases between the two germline ends. The CDR3 spans 16 residues. CDR3 in amino acids: CATSDSGQYDTGELFF. The CDR3 DNA follows: TGTGCCACCAGTGATTCGGGTCAATATGACACCGGGGAGCTGTTTTTT.

The V and J genes are TRBV29-1 and TRBJ1-2; the match to TRBD1 covers 7 bases. Trimming cost V 7 bases and J 3 bases; bases outside gene matches: 8. This CDR3 spans 13 amino acids. The germline gives CDR1 SQVTM, CDR2 ANQGSEA. CDR3 sequence: CSARGGDHYGYTF. The CDR3, as DNA: TGCAGCGCAAGAGGGGGCGATCACTATGGCTACACCTTC.

A single count supports this clone. The J gene is TRBJ1-2, the V gene TRBV19; D not certain. CDR1 is LNHDA, CDR2 SQIVND, per germline (reference sequence). This CDR3 has 15 residues. Trimming took 7 bases from V and 2 from J, leaving 17 bases between them. The DNA for the CDR3 is TGTGCCAGTACCCCTAGCCGTCCCGGCAACTATGGCTACACCTTC. The encoded protein is CASTPSRPGNYGYTF.

V usage is TRBV5-1 and J usage is TRBJ2-1; D not certain. V lost 5 bases and J 6 bases, leaving 15 bases between the germline ends. Germline-derived CDR1 and CDR2 are SGHRS and YFSETQ. The CDR3 extends over 14 amino acids. DNA of the CDR3: TGCGCCAGCAGGCCCGGCGAGGTGCGCAATGAGCAGTTCTTC. The encoded protein is CASRPGEVRNEQFF.

In nucleotides, the CDR3 is TGCAGCGTTGAAGATCGTGTCCAGGGGGCGGACTACGAGCAGTACTTC. It yields the protein CSVEDRVQGADYEQYF. The rearrangement joins TRBV29-1 to TRBJ2-7; 8 bases agree with TRBD1. The CDR3 contains 16 residues. V lost 0 bases, J lost 3 bases, and 10 bases stayed unmatched. The germline CDR1 and CDR2 sequences are SQVTM and ANQGSEA.

This clone was seen a single time. This CDR3 is CASSDWTSGRGTGELFF. In DNA, the CDR3 is TGTGCCAGCAGTGATTGGACTAGCGGGAGGGGAACCGGGGAGCTGTTTTTT. This chain links TRBV2 with TRBJ2-2, with TRBD2 identical over 15 bases. This CDR3 is 17 amino acids long. Germline trimming cut 3 bases from V and 5 bases from J; bases unmatched to any gene: 4. CDR1 and CDR2 (germline): SNHLY, FYNNEI.

The chain combines TRBV12-3 or TRBV12-4 with TRBJ1-6, with TRBD1 as a possible D gene (5 bases). Trimming removed 2 bases from V and 10 bases from J, with 9 bases in between. The CDR3 totals 13 residues. The DNA of the CDR3 is TGTGCCAGCAGTTTACAGGGTGGCTCACCCCTCCACTTT. Protein sequence: CASSLQGGSPLHF.

The genes are TRBV12-3 or TRBV12-4 and TRBJ2-3; possible D gene TRBD2, 6 bases. There are 12 residues in the CDR3. The V end was cut by 6 bases, the J end by 4 bases, with 8 bases between. Here the CDR3 DNA reads TGTGCCAGCAGGGGGGAGGCAGATACGCAGTATTTT. It yields the protein CASRGEADTQYF.

The count of this clone is one. The rearrangement links TRBV7-3 to TRBJ2-2; a weak D match, TRBD2 (6 bases). CDR3 length: 14 residues. Per germline, CDR1 SGHTA and CDR2 FQGTGA. V shed 3 bases and J shed 2 bases, with 7 bases lying between them. The chain's CDR3 is CASSLGLNTGELFF. The DNA for the CDR3 is TGTGCCAGCAGCTTGGGACTTAACACCGGGGAGCTGTTTTTT.

Notes on this clone: The junction departs from germline at one end; a sequencing error may be responsible. This chain connects TRBV7-2 to TRBJ2-5; 11 bases agree with TRBD2. Germline V gene sequence: CDR1 SGHTA, CDR2 FQGNSA. The CDR3 contains 18 residues. CDR3 sequence: CASSARLTSGEGVETQYF. The CDR3 nucleotides are TGCGCCAGCAGCGCCCGTCTGACTAGCGGGGAGGGGGTAGAGACCCAGTACTTC.

The J gene is TRBJ2-3, the V gene TRBV15, with D uncertain. The CDR3 is 14 residues long. Germline loops: CDR1 LNHNV, CDR2 YYDKDF (reference sequence). The ends were cut back, 4 bases at V and 0 bases at J, with 8 bases in the middle. CDR3 sequence reads: CATSMRLSTDTQYF. Here the CDR3 DNA reads TGTGCCACCAGCATGAGACTGAGCACAGATACGCAGTATTTT. Full variable domain (rest looked up from reference TRBV15 and TRBJ2-3): DAMVIQNPRYQVTQFGKPVTLSCSQTLNHNVMYWYQQKSSQAPKLLFHYYDKDFNNEADTPDNFQSRRPNTSFCFLDIRSPGLGDTAMYLCATSMRLSTDTQYFGPGTRLTVL.

The chain couples TRBV6-5 to TRBJ2-5; 9 nucleotides match TRBD2. This CDR3 contains 16 residues. Germline CDR1 MNHEY, CDR2 SVGAGI. V lost 4 bases and J lost 2; bases outside the gene matches: 8. The CDR3 sequence: CASSSRLAARQETQYF. The CDR3 DNA reads TGTGCCAGCAGTTCACGACTAGCGGCCCGTCAAGAGACCCAGTACTTC.

V is TRBV28 and J is TRBJ2-3; 9 bases fit TRBD1. CDR1 is MDHEN and CDR2 is SYDVKM in the germline V gene. This CDR3 has 17 residues. V gave up 4 bases and J gave up 6 bases; unmatched junction bases: 14. The CDR3 DNA is TGTGCCAGCAGTTCTGGGTGGGGACAGGGCCCTATGGATACGCAGTATTTT. Its protein product is CASSSGWGQGPMDTQYF.

The chain employs TRBV9 and TRBJ2-1; a possible D gene is TRBD2 (6 bases). Trimming shortened V by 2 bases and J by 7 bases, and 16 bases separated the two germline ends. CDR3 size: 15 residues. Germline V CDR1 and CDR2: SGDLS, YYNGEE. CDR3 nucleotide sequence: TGTGCCAGCAGCGTTTCCGGGACTTCAGGGAATGAGCAGTTCTTC. Encoded protein: CASSVSGTSGNEQFF.